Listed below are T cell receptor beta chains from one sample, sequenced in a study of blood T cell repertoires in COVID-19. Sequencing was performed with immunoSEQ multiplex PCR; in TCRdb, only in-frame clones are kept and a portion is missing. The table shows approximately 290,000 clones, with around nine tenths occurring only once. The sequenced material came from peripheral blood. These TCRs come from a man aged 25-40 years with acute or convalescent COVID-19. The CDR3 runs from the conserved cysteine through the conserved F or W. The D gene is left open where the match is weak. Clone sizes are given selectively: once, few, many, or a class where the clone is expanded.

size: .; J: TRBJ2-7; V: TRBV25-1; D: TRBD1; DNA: TGTGCCAGCAGTGCCCCCGGGACAGGGGACAACGAGCAGTACTTC; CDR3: CASSAPGTGDNEQYF
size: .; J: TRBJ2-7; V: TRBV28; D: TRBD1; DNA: TGTGCCAACAGCCGCAGGGGGCGGAGATCCTACGAGCAGTACTTC; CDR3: CANSRRGRRSYEQYF
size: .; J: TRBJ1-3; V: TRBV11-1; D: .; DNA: TGTGCCAGCAGCTGGGCCGCCTCTGGAAACACCATATATTTT; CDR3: CASSWAASGNTIYF
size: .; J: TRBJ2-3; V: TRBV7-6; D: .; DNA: TGTGCCAGCAGCCGGACTCCAGGCGTGGCAGATACGCAGTATTTT; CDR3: CASSRTPGVADTQYF
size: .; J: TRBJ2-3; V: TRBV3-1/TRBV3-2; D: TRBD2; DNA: TGTGCCAGCAGCCAAGGATATGGTAGCGGGAGTAGAGGCACAGATACGCAGTATTTT; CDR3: CASSQGYGSGSRGTDTQYF
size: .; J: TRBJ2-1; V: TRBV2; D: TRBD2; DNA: TGTGCCAGCAGTGAGGTGCGGCGGGGGGGCCTCAATGAGCAGTTCTTC; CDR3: CASSEVRRGGLNEQFF
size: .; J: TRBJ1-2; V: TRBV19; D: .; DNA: TGTGCCCGACTCGGGGAGGGGAACTATGGCTACACCTTC; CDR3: CARLGEGNYGYTF
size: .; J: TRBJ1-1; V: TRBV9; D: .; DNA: TGTGCCAGCAGCCCAGGGCGGCTGATGAACACTGAAGCTTTCTTT; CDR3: CASSPGRLMNTEAFF
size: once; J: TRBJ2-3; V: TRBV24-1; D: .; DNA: TGTGCCACCAGTGGAGGGTTCGGCAGCACAGATACGCAGTATTTT; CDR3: CATSGGFGSTDTQYF
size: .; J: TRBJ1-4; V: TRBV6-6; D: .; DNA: TGTGCCAGCAGTCCAAGGGGGACTAATGAAAAACTGTTTTTT; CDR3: CASSPRGTNEKLFF
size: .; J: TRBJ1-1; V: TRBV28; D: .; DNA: TGTGCCAGCAGTTTACGTGAATTCAGGGCCACTGAAGCTTTCTTT; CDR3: CASSLREFRATEAFF
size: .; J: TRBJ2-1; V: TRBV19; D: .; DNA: TGTGCCAGTTGGAGCGGCAATGAGCAGTTCTTC; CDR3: CASWSGNEQFF
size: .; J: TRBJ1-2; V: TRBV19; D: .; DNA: TGTGCCAGTAGCCTTGGGGGGGGCTTTAACTATGGCTACACCTTC; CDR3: CASSLGGGFNYGYTF
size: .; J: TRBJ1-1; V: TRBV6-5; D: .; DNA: TGTGCCAGCAGTTACACGCCTACGGGGAACACTGAAGCTTTCTTT; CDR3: CASSYTPTGNTEAFF
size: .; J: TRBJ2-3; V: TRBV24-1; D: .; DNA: TGTGCCACCAGTGATAACAACCGGGGCACAGATACGCAGTATTTT; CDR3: CATSDNNRGTDTQYF
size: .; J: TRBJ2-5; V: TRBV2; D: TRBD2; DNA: TGTGCCAGCTGGTCTCGGACTAGCGGCCTCATGGCCCAGTACTTC; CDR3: CASWSRTSGLMAQYF